This T cell receptor beta chain was retrieved from a study of OX40 agonist ivuxolimab in advanced cancers. Study-wide context: The costimulatory receptor OX40 (CD134) was targeted by ivuxolimab, a fully human IgG2 agonistic monoclonal antibody. Intravenous ivuxolimab was administered to patients every 2 weeks at six dose levels: 0.01, 0.1, 0.3, 1.5, 3 and 10 mg/kg. Of the roughly 52 dose-escalation patients, hepatocellular carcinoma was present in about 20, melanoma in roughly 15, renal cell carcinoma in 9 and head and neck cancer in 9. The dose-escalation cohort was approximately 83% male with a mean age of approximately 59 years, ranging from about 23 to 85. Prior anti-PD-1, anti-PD-L1 or anti-CTLA-4 therapy was permitted, and approximately 39% of dose-escalation patients had received checkpoint inhibitors. Partial responses occurred in three dose-escalation patients: two with cutaneous melanoma and one with hepatocellular carcinoma. Peripheral TCRbeta sequencing aimed to test whether ivuxolimab altered TCR sequence diversity and caused clonal T-cell expansion. The paper covers the monotherapy dose-escalation part of the phase I ivuxolimab trial, which included N = 52 patients. Overall study outcomes, separate from this receptor: Antigen specificity was not determined for the clonally expanded peripheral T cells. After ivuxolimab, more expanded clones were found on average in CD8+ T cells than in CD4+ T cells. At doses of 0.1 to 3.0 mg/kg, clonal expansion of both CD4+ and CD8+ T cells in blood was seen between baseline and week 6. Partial responders in the 0.1-3.0 mg/kg groups had among the lowest normalized peripheral clonal expansion, especially among CD8+ T cells. Low levels of normalized T-cell clonal expansion were also seen in some patients who did not respond.

From cysteine to phenylalanine, the CDR3 is 16 amino acids long. Kept here is only the CDR3 DNA, which spans 48 bases and is read in frame from base 1. Clipping removes 5 bases from V and 3 bases from J, with 4 as the unmatched junction base count. According to the germline V gene, CDR1 reads MDHEN and CDR2 reads SYDVKM. With respect to this clone: The antigen this receptor binds is unknown. It has no much larger one-base neighbor in the sample; base qualities were not kept.

Genomic DNA was extracted from sorted cells for sequencing of the TCRbeta CDR3 region. The immunoSEQ Assay was used to sequence the TCRbeta CDR3 regions. TCRdb took this table from immuneACCESS and kept in-frame rearrangements with V and J called. Such tables lack part of the clones; where checked against another copy, unresolved V genes explain under half of the gap, and the rest is unexplained. The sample table shows roughly 25,000 clones, and around four fifths are seen once. The ten largest account for just over 2% of the sample. Patients with autoimmune disease history or receiving systemic immunosuppression were excluded from the trial. Peripheral blood for TCR sequencing was collected from all dose cohorts at baseline, on cycle 4 day 1, and on cycle 7 day 1. Samples were obtained from an open-label, multicenter, first-in-human phase I dose-escalation trial of ivuxolimab. The trial enrolled adults with locally advanced or metastatic head and neck squamous cell, hepatocellular, melanoma or renal cell carcinoma. Before TCR sequencing, CD4+ and CD8+ T cells were separately sorted from peripheral blood.

This receptor was identified in an adult with an advanced solid tumor such as melanoma, head and neck, liver or kidney cancer. The V gene is TRBV28 and the J gene is TRBJ2-2, with 12 bases matching TRBD2. Sample: CD4+ or CD8+ T cells sorted from blood, taken in a trial of the OX40 agonist ivuxolimab. The CDR3 here reads CASSGGLAGYTGELFF. The nucleotide sequence is given as TGTGCCAGCAGTGGAGGACTAGCGGGATACACCGGGGAGCTGTTTTTT.